Each of the 8 T cell receptor beta chains below was sequenced from the same sample in a study of OX40 agonist ivuxolimab in advanced cancers. Data came from immunoSEQ multiplex PCR; TCRdb stores just in-frame clones and leaves some out. The data contain approximately 76,000 clones, about 92% of them singletons. Sequenced material: CD4+ or CD8+ T cells sorted from blood, taken in a trial of the OX40 agonist ivuxolimab. The receptors come from an adult with an advanced solid tumor such as melanoma, head and neck, liver or kidney cancer.

The sample holds one count of this clone. The rearrangement joins TRBV5-6 to TRBJ2-1, with D perhaps TRBD1 (6 bases). Germline V CDR1 and CDR2: SGHDT, YYEEEE. The CDR3 is made up of 15 amino acids. Trimming pared 4 bases from V and 4 bases from J, leaving 15 bases between. CDR3 sequence reads: CASSKAQGQYNEQFF. The DNA of the CDR3 is TGTGCCAGCAGCAAAGCCCAGGGACAATACAATGAGCAGTTCTTC.

The chain joins TRBV25-1 to TRBJ2-1, with no clear D. The germline V gene has CDR1 MGHDK and CDR2 SYGVNS. This CDR3 has 13 residues. Between the trimmed V and J ends, which lost 3 bases and 6 bases, there was a span of 9 bases. The CDR3: CASSESSPNEQFF. The CDR3 DNA reads as TGTGCCAGCAGTGAGTCCAGCCCCAATGAGCAGTTCTTC.

The gene calls are TRBV4-1 and TRBJ1-4; tentatively, D is TRBD1 (5 bases). This CDR3 contains 17 residues. Germline assignment: CDR1 MGHRA and CDR2 YSYEKL. Deletions cut 0 bases from V and 7 bases from J, with 18 bases between. The CDR3 sequence is CASSQEEWRPGGEKLFF. The CDR3 DNA reads as TGCGCCAGCAGCCAAGAGGAGTGGCGGCCGGGGGGTGAAAAACTGTTTTTT.

This clone came up once. This chain connects TRBV5-6 to TRBJ1-4; D ambiguous. CDR1 is SGHDT and CDR2 is YYEEEE in the germline V gene. The CDR3 has 15 amino acids. The V and J ends lost 0 bases and 10 bases respectively, with 16 bases between them. The CDR3 nucleotides are TGTGCCAGCAGCTTGGTGGATAAGTACCTTCGAAAACTGTTTTTT. Encoded protein: CASSLVDKYLRKLFF. Full variable domain (rest looked up from reference TRBV5-6 and TRBJ1-4): DAGVTQSPTHLIKTRGQQVTLRCSPKSGHDTVSWYQQALGQGPQFIFQYYEEEERQRGNFPDRFSGHQFPNYSSELNVNALLLGDSALYLCASSLVDKYLRKLFFGSGTQLSVL.

Note on this clone: Additional DNA sequences in this sample encode the identical CDR3. J is TRBJ2-2 and V is TRBV27, with D hard to call. The V end lost 3 bases, the J end lost 6 bases, and 5 bases lay between the germline ends. Germline V lookup: CDR1 MNHEY, CDR2 SMNVEV (reference sequence). The length of the CDR3 is 12 residues. The CDR3 region has the DNA TGTGCCAGCAGTTTTGGGCCCGGGGAGCTGTTTTTT. It specifies CASSFGPGELFF.

J is TRBJ1-2 and V is TRBV10-3, with 7 bases identical to TRBD1. The V segment lost 0 bases and the J segment 4 bases; nucleotides outside the gene matches: 5. The germline CDR1 and CDR2 sequences are ENHRY and SYGVKD. The CDR3 extends over 15 amino acids. CDR3: CAISESQDRTYGYTF. The CDR3 DNA sequence: TGTGCCATCAGTGAGTCACAGGACAGGACCTATGGCTACACCTTC.

In DNA, the CDR3 is TGTGCCAGCAGCCAATACAGGGGTGGTGAGACCCAGTACTTC. It translates to CASSQYRGGETQYF. The chain recombines TRBV14 with TRBJ2-5; 7 nucleotides match TRBD1. Trimming cost V 2 bases and J 5 bases; bases outside gene matches: 5. Per germline, CDR1 SGHDN and CDR2 FVKESK. CDR3 length: 14 amino acids.

This clone was recorded only once. The chain uses TRBV7-9 and TRBJ1-3; 7 bases line up with TRBD1. Germline loops: CDR1 SEHNR, CDR2 FQNEAQ (reference sequence). The CDR3 is 18 amino acids. J lost 1 base, V lost 5 bases, and 14 bases had no gene match. The CDR3 DNA sequence: TGTGCCAGCAGCCCCCTTGGACAGGTGTTAATTTCTGGAAACACCATATATTTT. Amino acids: CASSPLGQVLISGNTIYF.